The T cell receptor beta chain under discussion was sequenced for a study of blood T cell repertoires in COVID-19. Study summary: Donors in the United States, Italy and Spain gave samples during acute or convalescent COVID-19. T cells, B-cell-depleted T cells, or PBMCs supplied cDNA or gDNA.

In the authors' workflow: How many nucleated cells were present was estimated from reference gene primer amplification. Clones were read by immunoSEQ multiplex PCR, and TCRdb kept only the in-frame ones, dropping some. The V and J calls and clone size were taken over from that table, and D and trimming were inferred from the DNA. The sample carries about 260,000 clones, approximately 85% recorded once. The clonotype comes from a human donor in a cohort sampled during active COVID-19. Material: peripheral blood.

The CDR3 loop reads CASTARADLETQYF. As DNA, the CDR3 is TGTGCCAGCACCGCCAGGGCGGATTTAGAGACCCAGTACTTC. The chain employs TRBV27 and TRBJ2-5; D might be TRBD1 (5 bases). V lost 7 bases, J lost 4 bases, and 16 bases lay in between. This CDR3 is built from 14 residues. The germline V gene has CDR1 MNHEY and CDR2 SMNVEV (reference sequence).